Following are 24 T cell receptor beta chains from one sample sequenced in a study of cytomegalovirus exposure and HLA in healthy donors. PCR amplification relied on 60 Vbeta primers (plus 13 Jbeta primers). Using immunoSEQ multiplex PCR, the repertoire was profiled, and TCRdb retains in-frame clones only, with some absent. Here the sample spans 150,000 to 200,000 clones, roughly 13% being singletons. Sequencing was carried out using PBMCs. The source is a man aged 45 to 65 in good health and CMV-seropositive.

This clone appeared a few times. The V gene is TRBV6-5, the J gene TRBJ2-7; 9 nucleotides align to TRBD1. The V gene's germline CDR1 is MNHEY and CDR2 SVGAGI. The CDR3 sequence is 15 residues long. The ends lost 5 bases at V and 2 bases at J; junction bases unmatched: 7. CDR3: CASSTHDRGAYEQYF. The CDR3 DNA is TGTGCCAGCAGTACTCATGACAGGGGGGCCTACGAGCAGTACTTC.

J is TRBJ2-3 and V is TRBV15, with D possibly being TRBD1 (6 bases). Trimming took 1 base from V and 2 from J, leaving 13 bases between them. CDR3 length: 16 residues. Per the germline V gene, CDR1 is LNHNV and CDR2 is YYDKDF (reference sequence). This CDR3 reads CATSRARTEATDTQYF. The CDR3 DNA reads TGTGCCACCAGCAGAGCCAGGACAGAAGCCACAGATACGCAGTATTTT.

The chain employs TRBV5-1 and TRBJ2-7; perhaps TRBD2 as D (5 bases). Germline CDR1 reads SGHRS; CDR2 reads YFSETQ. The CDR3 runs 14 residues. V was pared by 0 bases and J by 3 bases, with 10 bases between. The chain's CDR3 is CASSLGGPVYEQYF. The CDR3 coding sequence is TGCGCCAGCAGCTTGGGCGGGCCAGTCTACGAGCAGTACTTC.

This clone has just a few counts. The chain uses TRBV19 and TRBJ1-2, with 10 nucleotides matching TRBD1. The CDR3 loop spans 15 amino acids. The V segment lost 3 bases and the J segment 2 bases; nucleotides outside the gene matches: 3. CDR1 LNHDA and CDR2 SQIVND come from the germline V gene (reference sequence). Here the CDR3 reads CASSMGTGANYGYTF. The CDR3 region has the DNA TGTGCCAGTAGTATGGGGACAGGGGCCAACTATGGCTACACCTTC.

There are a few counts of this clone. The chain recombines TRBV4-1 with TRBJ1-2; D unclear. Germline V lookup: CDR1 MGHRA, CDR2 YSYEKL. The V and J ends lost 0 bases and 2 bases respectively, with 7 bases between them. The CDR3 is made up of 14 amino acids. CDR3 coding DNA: TGCGCCAGCAGCCAAGAAAGCTTCAACTATGGCTACACCTTC. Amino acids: CASSQESFNYGYTF.

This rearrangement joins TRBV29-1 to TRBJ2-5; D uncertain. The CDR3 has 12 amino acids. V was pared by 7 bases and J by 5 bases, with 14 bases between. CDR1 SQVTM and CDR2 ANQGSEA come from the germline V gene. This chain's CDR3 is CSARLPRETQYF. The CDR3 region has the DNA TGCAGCGCCAGACTCCCCCGGGAGACCCAGTACTTC.

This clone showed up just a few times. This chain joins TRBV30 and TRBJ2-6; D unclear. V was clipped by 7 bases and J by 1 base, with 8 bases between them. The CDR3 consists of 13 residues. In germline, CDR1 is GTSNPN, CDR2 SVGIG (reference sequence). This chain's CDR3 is CAFGLSGANVLTF. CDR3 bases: TGTGCCTTTGGCTTGTCTGGGGCCAACGTCCTGACTTTC. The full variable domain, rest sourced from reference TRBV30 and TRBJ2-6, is SQTIHQWPATLVQPVGSPLSLECTVEGTSNPNLYWYRQAAGRGLQLLFYSVGIGQISSEVPQNLSASRPQDRQFILSSKKLLLSDSGFYLCAFGLSGANVLTFGAGSRLTVL.

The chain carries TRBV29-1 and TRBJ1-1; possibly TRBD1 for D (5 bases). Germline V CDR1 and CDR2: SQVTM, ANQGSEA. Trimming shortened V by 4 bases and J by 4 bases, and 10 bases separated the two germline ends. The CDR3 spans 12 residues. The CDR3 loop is CSVGSRATEAFF. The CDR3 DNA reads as TGCAGCGTTGGGTCCAGGGCCACTGAAGCTTTCTTT.

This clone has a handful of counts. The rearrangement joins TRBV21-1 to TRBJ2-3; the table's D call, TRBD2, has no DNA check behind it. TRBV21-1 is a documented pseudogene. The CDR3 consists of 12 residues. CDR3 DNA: TGTGCCAGCAATCGGGACACAGATACGCAGTATTTT. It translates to CASNRDTDTQYF.

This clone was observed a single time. CDR3 residues: CASSSPRGGWTGELFF. CDR3 sequence (DNA): TGTGCCAGCAGTTCCCCCCGCGGGGGTTGGACCGGGGAGCTGTTTTTT. This chain uses TRBV28 with TRBJ2-2; TRBD2 agrees at 7 bases. Germline CDR1 reads MDHEN; CDR2 reads SYDVKM. CDR3 length: 16 residues. The V gene end was trimmed by 4 bases and the J gene end by 5 bases; junction bases not matched to a gene: 10.

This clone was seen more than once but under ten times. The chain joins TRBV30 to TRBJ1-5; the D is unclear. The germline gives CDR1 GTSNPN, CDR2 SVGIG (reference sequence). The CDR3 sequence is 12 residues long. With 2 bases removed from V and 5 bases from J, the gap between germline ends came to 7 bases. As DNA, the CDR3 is TGTGCCTGGAGTTTAGCAGATCAGCCCCAGCATTTT. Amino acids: CAWSLADQPQHF.

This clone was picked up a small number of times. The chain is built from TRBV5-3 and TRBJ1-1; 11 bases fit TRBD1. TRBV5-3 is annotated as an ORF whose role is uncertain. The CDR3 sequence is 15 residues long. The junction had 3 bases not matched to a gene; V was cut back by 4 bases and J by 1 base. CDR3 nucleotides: TGTGCCAGAAGCCGGACAGGGGGCCGGAACACTGAAGCTTTCTTT. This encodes CARSRTGGRNTEAFF.

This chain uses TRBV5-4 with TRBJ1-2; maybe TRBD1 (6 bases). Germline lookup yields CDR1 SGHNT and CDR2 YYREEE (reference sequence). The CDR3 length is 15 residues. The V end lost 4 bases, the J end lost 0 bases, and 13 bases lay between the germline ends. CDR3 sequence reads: CASSPGQPSNYGYTF. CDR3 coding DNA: TGTGCCAGCAGCCCCGGACAGCCGTCTAACTATGGCTACACCTTC.

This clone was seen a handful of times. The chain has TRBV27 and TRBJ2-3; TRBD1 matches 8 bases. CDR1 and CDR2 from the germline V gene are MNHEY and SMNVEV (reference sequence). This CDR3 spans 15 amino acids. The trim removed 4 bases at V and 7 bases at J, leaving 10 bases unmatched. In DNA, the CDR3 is TGTGCCAGCAGTTATCAGGGGGCGCCCGCAAATACGCAGTATTTT. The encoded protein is CASSYQGAPANTQYF.

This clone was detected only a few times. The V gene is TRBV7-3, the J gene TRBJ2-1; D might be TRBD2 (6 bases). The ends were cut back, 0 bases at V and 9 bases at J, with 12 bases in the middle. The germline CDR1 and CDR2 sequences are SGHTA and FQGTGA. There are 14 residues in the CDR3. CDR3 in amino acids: CASSLTLLGGEQFF. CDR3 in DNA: TGTGCCAGCAGCTTAACGCTCCTCGGGGGTGAGCAGTTCTTC.

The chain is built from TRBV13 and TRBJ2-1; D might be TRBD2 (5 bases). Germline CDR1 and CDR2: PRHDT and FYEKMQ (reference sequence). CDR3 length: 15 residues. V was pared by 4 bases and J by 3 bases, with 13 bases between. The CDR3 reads CASSSPPGSYNEQFF. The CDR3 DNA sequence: TGTGCCAGCAGCTCCCCCCCGGGAAGCTACAATGAGCAGTTCTTC. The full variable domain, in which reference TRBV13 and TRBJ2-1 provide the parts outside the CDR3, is AAGVIQSPRHLIKEKRETATLKCYPIPRHDTVYWYQQGPGQDPQFLISFYEKMQSDKGSIPDRFSAQQFSDYHSELNMSSLELGDSALYFCASSSPPGSYNEQFFGPGTRLTVL.

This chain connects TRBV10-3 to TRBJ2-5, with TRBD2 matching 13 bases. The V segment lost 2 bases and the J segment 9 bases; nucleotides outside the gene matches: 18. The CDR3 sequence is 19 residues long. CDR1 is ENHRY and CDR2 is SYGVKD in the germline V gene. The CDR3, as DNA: TGTGCCATCAGTGAGCCCCTGGGACTAGCGGGGCCGCGCCAGGGTGCCCAGTACTTC. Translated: CAISEPLGLAGPRQGAQYF.

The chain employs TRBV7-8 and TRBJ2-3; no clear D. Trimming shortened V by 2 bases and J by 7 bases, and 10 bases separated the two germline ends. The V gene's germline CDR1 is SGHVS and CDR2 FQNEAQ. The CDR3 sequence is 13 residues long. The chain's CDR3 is CASSLNSQNTQYF. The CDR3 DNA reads TGTGCCAGCAGCTTAAACTCCCAAAATACGCAGTATTTT.

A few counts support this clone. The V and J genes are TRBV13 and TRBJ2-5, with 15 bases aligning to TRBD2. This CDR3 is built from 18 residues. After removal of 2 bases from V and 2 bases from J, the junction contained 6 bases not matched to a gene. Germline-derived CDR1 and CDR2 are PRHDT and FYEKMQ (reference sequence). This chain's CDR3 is CASSLRTSGGAFQETQYF. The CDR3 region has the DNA TGTGCCAGCAGCTTAAGGACTAGCGGGGGGGCTTTTCAAGAGACCCAGTACTTC.

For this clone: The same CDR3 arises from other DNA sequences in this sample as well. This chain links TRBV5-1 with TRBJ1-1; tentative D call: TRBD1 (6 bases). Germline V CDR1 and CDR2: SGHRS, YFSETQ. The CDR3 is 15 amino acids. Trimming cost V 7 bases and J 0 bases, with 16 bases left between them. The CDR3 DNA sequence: TGCGCCAGCTCCCTGGGGGCGGACATGAACACTGAAGCTTTCTTT. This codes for CASSLGADMNTEAFF.

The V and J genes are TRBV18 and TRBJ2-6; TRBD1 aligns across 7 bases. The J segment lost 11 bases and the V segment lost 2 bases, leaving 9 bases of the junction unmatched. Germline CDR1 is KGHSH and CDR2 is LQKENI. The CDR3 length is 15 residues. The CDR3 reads CASSPRTGGVDVLTF. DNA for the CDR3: TGTGCCAGCTCACCAAGGACAGGTGGGGTAGACGTCCTGACTTTC.

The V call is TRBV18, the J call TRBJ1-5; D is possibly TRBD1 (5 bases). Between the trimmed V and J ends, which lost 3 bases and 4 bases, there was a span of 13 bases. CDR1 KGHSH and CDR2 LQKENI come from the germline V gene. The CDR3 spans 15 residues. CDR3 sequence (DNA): TGTGCCAGCTCACCGACCCCCGACAGAAATCAGCCCCAGCATTTT. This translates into CASSPTPDRNQPQHF.

The CDR3 DNA sequence: TGTGCCAGCAGCGGACAGGGTAAATCCTACGAGCAGTACTTC. Its translation is CASSGQGKSYEQYF. The chain has TRBV2 and TRBJ2-7; 8 bases line up with TRBD1. CDR1 is SNHLY and CDR2 is FYNNEI in the germline V gene. The V and J ends lost 6 bases and 1 base, in that order; junction bases with no gene match: 5. This CDR3 is built from 14 residues. Based on the CDR3 plus reference TRBV2 and TRBJ2-7, the full variable domain is EPEVTQTPSHQVTQMGQEVILRCVPISNHLYFYWYRQILGQKVEFLVSFYNNEISEKSEIFDDQFSVERPDGSNFTLKIRSTKLEDSAMYFCASSGQGKSYEQYFGPGTRLTVT.

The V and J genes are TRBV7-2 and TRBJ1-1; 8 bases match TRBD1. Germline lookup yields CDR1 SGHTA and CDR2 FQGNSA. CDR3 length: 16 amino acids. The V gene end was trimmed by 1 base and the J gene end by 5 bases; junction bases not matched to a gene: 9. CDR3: CASSLVRQGPLTEAFF. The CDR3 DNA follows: TGTGCCAGCAGCTTAGTCCGACAGGGGCCCCTGACTGAAGCTTTCTTT.